This record covers a single TCR beta chain. Antigen specificity is unknown. The data are from a study of graft-versus-host responses after intestinal transplantation. Study in general: Each of the recipients got a multivisceral, liver-intestinal, or isolated intestinal transplant.

Study-wide findings and caveats: Among circulating GvH clones, peak levels were associated with early post-transplant declines in HvG clones. In recipient marrow, GvH clones were found, and some appeared first in ileum or blood.

Repertoires were generated with immunoSEQ multiplex PCR, while TCRdb's copy carries only in-frame clones and drops some. The data contain some 25,000 clones, approximately 95% of them seen just once; the ten biggest clones take up 0.5% to 0.6%. The TCR was taken from a human patient who received an intestinal transplant, so some T cells may come from the graft donor. The sequences come from PBMCs, collected 18 days after transplant.

This CDR3 reads CASRSTGQGNTIYF. CDR3 in DNA: TGTGCCAGCCGTAGTACGGGACAGGGAAACACCATATATTTT. This chain joins TRBV7-9 and TRBJ1-3, with 7 positions matching TRBD1. Losses at the gene ends were 8 bases for V and 4 bases for J; bases not matched to a gene: 8. The CDR3 length is 14 residues. The V gene's germline CDR1 is SEHNR and CDR2 FQNEAQ (reference sequence).